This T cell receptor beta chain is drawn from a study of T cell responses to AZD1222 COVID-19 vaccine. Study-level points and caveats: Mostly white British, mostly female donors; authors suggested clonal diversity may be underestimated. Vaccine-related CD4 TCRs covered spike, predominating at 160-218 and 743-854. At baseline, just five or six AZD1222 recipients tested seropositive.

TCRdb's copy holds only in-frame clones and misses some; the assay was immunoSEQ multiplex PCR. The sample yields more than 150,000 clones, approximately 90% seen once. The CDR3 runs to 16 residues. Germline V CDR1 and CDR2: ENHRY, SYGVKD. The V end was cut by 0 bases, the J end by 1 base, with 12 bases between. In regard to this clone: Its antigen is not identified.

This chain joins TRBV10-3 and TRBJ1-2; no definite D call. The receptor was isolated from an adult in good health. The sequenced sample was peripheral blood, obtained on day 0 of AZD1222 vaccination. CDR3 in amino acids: CAISESEGYINYGYTF. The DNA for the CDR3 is TGTGCCATCAGTGAGTCGGAGGGATATATTAACTATGGCTACACCTTC.